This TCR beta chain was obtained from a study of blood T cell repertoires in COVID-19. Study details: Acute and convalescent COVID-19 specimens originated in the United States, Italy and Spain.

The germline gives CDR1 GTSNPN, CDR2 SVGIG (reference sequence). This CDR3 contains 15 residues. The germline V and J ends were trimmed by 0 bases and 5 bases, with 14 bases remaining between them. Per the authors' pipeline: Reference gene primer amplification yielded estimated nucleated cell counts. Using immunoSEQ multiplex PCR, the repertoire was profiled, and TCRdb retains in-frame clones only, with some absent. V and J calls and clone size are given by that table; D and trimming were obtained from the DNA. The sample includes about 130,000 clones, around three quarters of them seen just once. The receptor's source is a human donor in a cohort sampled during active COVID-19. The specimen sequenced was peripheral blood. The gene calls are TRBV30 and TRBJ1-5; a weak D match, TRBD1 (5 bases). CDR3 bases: TGTGCCTGGAGTGTCCCCCGCAGGGCTGATCAGCCCCAGCATTTT. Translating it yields CAWSVPRRADQPQHF.